The next 32 T cell receptor beta chains were all read from a single sample in a study of T-cell reconstitution after alpha-beta-depleted transplantation in children. This sample's TCRbeta library carried unique molecular identifier barcodes. TCRdb reprocessed the PCR reads with MiXCR, giving one entry per CDR3 protein. Here the sample spans around 340,000 distinct CDR3 sequences, 10% to 15% being singletons. This material consisted of PBMCs, taken from the stem cell graft. Receptor source: a human donor who donated a stem cell graft to a child with Fanconi anemia.

This clonotype was counted at least ten times. The chain is built from TRBV6-2 or TRBV6-3 and TRBJ2-1; a possible D gene is TRBD1 (6 bases). Trimming removed 4 bases from V and 6 bases from J, with 13 bases in between. This CDR3 spans 14 amino acids. Germline-derived CDR1 and CDR2 are MNHEY and SVGEGT. CDR3 DNA sequence: TGTGCCAGCAGTTCCGACAGGTCGCCCAATGAGCAGTTCTTC. Translated: CASSSDRSPNEQFF.

V and J are TRBV20-1 and TRBJ1-1, with unresolved D. Between the trimmed V and J ends, which lost 1 base and 0 bases, there was a span of 12 bases. Germline V gene lookup returns CDR1 DFQATT and CDR2 SNEGSKA (reference sequence). CDR3 length equals 15 residues. Here the CDR3 reads CSARVGVGMNTEAFF. In DNA, the CDR3 is TGCAGTGCTAGAGTTGGGGTAGGGATGAACACTGAAGCTTTCTTT.

This clonotype was picked up a small number of times. The rearrangement joins TRBV7-9 to TRBJ1-1; D is uncertain. CDR3 length: 14 amino acids. The V end was cut by 3 bases, the J end by 0 bases, with 8 bases between. Germline CDR1 reads SEHNR; CDR2 reads FQNEAQ (reference sequence). CDR3 coding DNA: TGTGCCAGCAGCTTTGCAGGCGTGAACACTGAAGCTTTCTTT. The encoded protein is CASSFAGVNTEAFF.

A single count supports this clonotype. The chain couples TRBV5-1 to TRBJ2-5, with D possibly matching TRBD1 (6 bases). The V gene lost 4 bases and the J gene lost 0 bases, with 10 bases spanning the gap. Germline V gene lookup returns CDR1 SGHRS and CDR2 YFSETQ. The CDR3 has 14 amino acids. The CDR3 region is CASSPTGNQETQYF. CDR3 coding DNA: TGCGCCAGCAGCCCTACAGGGAACCAAGAGACCCAGTACTTC.

This clonotype showed up just a few times. The genes are TRBV27 and TRBJ2-6; no definite D call. Germline V gives CDR1 MNHEY, CDR2 SMNVEV (reference sequence). V shed 5 bases and J shed 0 bases, with 17 bases lying between them. The CDR3 runs to 18 residues. The CDR3 coding sequence is TGTGCCAGCAGTCCCTCAGGTCTTCCCATCTCTGGGGCCAACGTCCTGACTTTC. It specifies CASSPSGLPISGANVLTF.

V gene TRBV7-2 combines with J gene TRBJ2-7; 8 bases fit TRBD1. Germline loops: CDR1 SGHTA, CDR2 FQGNSA. V shed 6 bases, J shed 1 base, and the junction held 11 bases outside the gene matches. This CDR3 has 16 amino acids. CDR3 in DNA: TGTGCCAGCAGTCCAAGGGGGGACAGGATTTCCTACGAGCAGTACTTC. The encoded protein is CASSPRGDRISYEQYF.

This clonotype occurred many times. This sequence joins TRBV29-1 and TRBJ2-1; D uncertain. Germline V CDR1 and CDR2: SQVTM, ANQGSEA. CDR3 length: 9 amino acids. The V and J ends lost 4 bases and 10 bases respectively, with 5 bases between them. CDR3 sequence: CSVGGEQFF. CDR3 DNA: TGCAGCGTTGGGGGAGAGCAGTTCTTC.

In regard to this clonotype: At one end the junction does not follow the germline gene, possibly because of a read error. This chain joins TRBV12-3 or TRBV12-4 and TRBJ2-2, with TRBD2 as a possible D gene (5 bases). CDR3 size: 18 residues. The CDR3 sequence is CASCLSPRRAFGTGELFF. The CDR3 bases are TGTGCCAGCTGTTTAAGTCCCCGGCGGGCCTTTGGCACCGGGGAGCTGTTTTTT.

The gene calls are TRBV5-1 and TRBJ2-5; 10 bases match TRBD2. Germline V gives CDR1 SGHRS, CDR2 YFSETQ. Trimming cost V 1 base and J 3 bases; bases outside gene matches: 3. The CDR3 loop spans 15 amino acids. The CDR3: CASSLRLAGEETQYF. The DNA for the CDR3 is TGCGCCAGCAGCTTGAGGCTAGCGGGGGAAGAGACCCAGTACTTC.

This chain links TRBV11-2 with TRBJ1-1; 12 bases agree with TRBD1. With V trimmed by 8 bases and J by 2 bases, 9 bases remained unmatched. The V gene's germline CDR1 is SGHAT and CDR2 FQNNGV. This CDR3 is built from 16 residues. CDR3 nucleotides: TGTGCCAGCGCGTACCGGGACAGGGGGCGAAACACTGAAGCTTTCTTT. This translates into CASAYRDRGRNTEAFF.

This clonotype was detected ten times or more. The chain is built from TRBV5-1 and TRBJ2-5; 7 bases line up with TRBD1. V was pared by 0 bases and J by 1 base, with 9 bases of the junction left unmatched. This CDR3 is 17 amino acids long. CDR1 and CDR2 (germline): SGHRS, YFSETQ. The CDR3 sequence is CASSLGLLRDSQETQYF. For the CDR3, the DNA is TGCGCCAGCAGCTTGGGACTCCTCCGGGACAGCCAAGAGACCCAGTACTTC.

This clonotype has just a few counts. The rearrangement uses TRBV4-3 and TRBJ2-5, with 14 bases fitting TRBD2. The CDR3 contains 16 residues. Per the germline V gene, CDR1 is LGHNA and CDR2 is YSLEER. The J segment lost 4 bases and the V segment lost 3 bases, leaving 4 bases of the junction unmatched. CDR3 loop: CASSQTSGGAGETQYF. DNA of the CDR3: TGCGCCAGCAGCCAGACTAGCGGGGGGGCGGGAGAGACCCAGTACTTC.

J is TRBJ1-1 and V is TRBV5-1, with D unclear. Trimming pared 5 bases from V and 1 base from J, leaving 12 bases between. CDR1 is SGHRS, CDR2 YFSETQ, per germline. This CDR3 comprises 14 residues. The CDR3 sequence: CASSPRVTNTEAFF. The DNA of the CDR3 is TGCGCCAGCAGTCCTAGGGTTACGAACACTGAAGCTTTCTTT.

This clonotype was observed a few times. J is TRBJ2-3 and V is TRBV5-1, with 10 bases identical to TRBD1. V lost 4 bases to trimming and J lost 2 bases; unmatched junction nucleotides: 7. Germline V CDR1 and CDR2: SGHRS, YFSETQ. The CDR3 has 16 amino acids. CDR3: CASSAGQGQHTDTQYF. As DNA, the CDR3 is TGCGCCAGCAGCGCGGGACAGGGGCAACACACAGATACGCAGTATTTT.

This clonotype was detected only a few times. This chain connects TRBV4-3 to TRBJ1-1; 10 bases are shared with TRBD1. Trimming took 3 bases from V and 5 from J; bases not matched to a gene: 6. The CDR3 contains 15 residues. Germline V lookup: CDR1 LGHNA, CDR2 YSLEER. The CDR3 DNA reads TGCGCCAGCAGCCAGATCCCGGACAGGGGGACTGAAGCTTTCTTT. It yields the protein CASSQIPDRGTEAFF.

This clonotype was counted at least ten times. This sequence joins TRBV18 and TRBJ2-1; D unclear. CDR3 length equals 13 residues. The V and J ends lost 1 base and 8 bases respectively, with 9 bases between them. CDR1 and CDR2 from the germline V gene are KGHSH and LQKENI. The CDR3 here is CASSPQMFYEQFF. CDR3 nucleotides: TGTGCCAGCTCACCACAGATGTTCTATGAGCAGTTCTTC.

This clonotype was picked up a small number of times. V is TRBV18 and J is TRBJ2-7; possibly TRBD2 for D (5 bases). The V end lost 7 bases, the J end lost 4 bases, and 17 bases lay between the germline ends. CDR1 and CDR2 (germline): KGHSH, LQKENI. The CDR3 is made up of 14 amino acids. CDR3: CASWSGIGIYEQYF. CDR3 bases: TGTGCCAGCTGGTCCGGGATAGGAATTTACGAGCAGTACTTC.

CDR3 region: CASSLNPGLDTEAFF. CDR3 sequence (DNA): TGCGCCAGCAGCTTGAACCCGGGGCTGGACACTGAAGCTTTCTTT. The chain recombines TRBV5-1 with TRBJ1-1; maybe TRBD1 (5 bases). The germline V gene encodes CDR1 SGHRS and CDR2 YFSETQ. The CDR3 loop spans 15 amino acids. The germline V and J ends were trimmed by 1 base and 3 bases, with 13 bases remaining between them.

This chain links TRBV18 with TRBJ1-1; tentative D call: TRBD1 (5 bases). The CDR3 runs 16 residues. The ends were cut back, 8 bases at V and 1 base at J, with 20 bases in the middle. The germline V gene has CDR1 KGHSH and CDR2 LQKENI. The CDR3 region is CASTRTPQEPNTEAFF. The DNA of the CDR3 is TGTGCCAGCACCAGAACCCCACAGGAGCCGAACACTGAAGCTTTCTTT.

The chain uses TRBV28 and TRBJ1-2; perhaps TRBD1 as D (5 bases). Trimming left V 5 bases short and J 4 bases short, with 14 bases between. This CDR3 is 14 amino acids long. The germline CDR1 and CDR2 sequences are MDHEN and SYDVKM. The CDR3: CASSPFRDPYGYTF. The CDR3 DNA reads TGTGCCAGCAGTCCCTTCCGGGACCCCTATGGCTACACCTTC.

This chain connects TRBV6-5 to TRBJ1-6; D uncertain. V was cut by 0 bases and J by 7 bases, with 19 bases left in between. Germline-derived CDR1 and CDR2 are MNHEY and SVGAGI. CDR3 length equals 18 residues. CDR3 residues: CASSYSLGRLGENSPLHF. DNA of the CDR3: TGTGCCAGCAGTTACTCTCTGGGCAGGTTGGGAGAAAATTCACCCCTCCACTTT.

The chain uses TRBV5-1 and TRBJ2-2, with unresolved D. There are 16 residues in the CDR3. CDR1 is SGHRS and CDR2 is YFSETQ in the germline V gene. V was cut by 1 base and J by 0 bases, with 10 bases left in between. DNA of the CDR3: TGCGCCAGCAGCTTGAGGGCATCAGCGAACACCGGGGAGCTGTTTTTT. The encoded protein is CASSLRASANTGELFF.

V usage is TRBV5-1 and J usage is TRBJ1-1, with D hard to call. With 6 bases removed from V and 0 bases from J, the gap between germline ends came to 18 bases. This CDR3 spans 16 amino acids. Germline CDR1 SGHRS, CDR2 YFSETQ. DNA of the CDR3: TGCGCCAGCATCTTCAGCGGCAGGCCAATGAACACTGAAGCTTTCTTT. The encoded protein is CASIFSGRPMNTEAFF.

Only a few counts were recorded for this clonotype. V usage is TRBV3-1 and J usage is TRBJ2-5, with 7 bases that match TRBD2. The CDR3 sequence is 15 residues long. J gave up 2 bases and V 9 bases, and 12 bases lay outside the gene matches. Germline V gene lookup returns CDR1 LGHDT and CDR2 YNNKEL (reference sequence). CDR3 loop: CASSLLGEGQETQYF. The CDR3 bases are TGTGCCAGTTCACTCCTAGGGGAGGGTCAAGAGACCCAGTACTTC.

The J gene is TRBJ1-6, the V gene TRBV6-1, with D uncertain. CDR1 is MNHNS, CDR2 SASEGT, per germline. The V end was cut by 4 bases, the J end by 7 bases, with 8 bases between. The CDR3 has 13 amino acids. The CDR3 nucleotides read TGTGCCAGCAGTGCCTTGGGGAATTCACCCCTCCACTTT. It codes for CASSALGNSPLHF.

The CDR3 nucleotides are TGTGCCAGCAGCTTCTCGGGGGTGGATGGCTACACCTTC. This sequence encodes CASSFSGVDGYTF. The chain has TRBV11-2 and TRBJ1-2, with a weak D call TRBD1 (5 bases). Germline CDR1 reads SGHAT; CDR2 reads FQNNGV. V dropped 3 bases and J dropped 6 bases, with 11 bases sitting between them. The CDR3 extends over 13 amino acids.

This chain connects TRBV6-5 to TRBJ2-1; D possibly uses TRBD1 or TRBD2 (5 bases each). Trimming shortened V by 0 bases and J by 9 bases, and 15 bases separated the two germline ends. This CDR3 region has 15 residues. CDR1 is MNHEY and CDR2 is SVGAGI in the germline V gene. The CDR3 loop reads CASSYSNLPGREQFF. CDR3 sequence (DNA): TGTGCCAGCAGTTACTCGAATCTACCGGGGCGTGAGCAGTTCTTC.

In its sample, this clonotype was seen many times. This chain connects TRBV6-6 to TRBJ2-7; D is unclear. The V end lost 2 bases, the J end lost 3 bases, and 8 bases lay between the germline ends. The CDR3 totals 13 residues. Germline CDR1 is MNHNY and CDR2 is SVGAGI (reference sequence). Here the CDR3 DNA reads TGTGCCAGCAGTTACGGCCCCTTCTACGAGCAGTACGTC. Its translation is CASSYGPFYEQYV.

This clonotype appeared a few times. The chain employs TRBV30 and TRBJ2-2, with 8 nucleotides matching TRBD1. CDR3 length: 14 amino acids. V lost 7 bases and J lost 5; bases outside the gene matches: 9. Germline V gene data show CDR1 as GTSNPN and CDR2 as SVGIG (reference sequence). CDR3 in DNA: TGTGCCTTACCAAGGACAGGGAGGACCGGGGAGCTGTTTTTT. This sequence encodes CALPRTGRTGELFF.

Written as DNA, the CDR3 is TGTGCCAGCAGGAAACTAGGGGTTAGTGTCGGGGCCAACGTCCTGACTTTC. It codes for CASRKLGVSVGANVLTF. This chain joins TRBV6-1 and TRBJ2-6, with D perhaps TRBD1 or TRBD2 (5 bases each). V was trimmed by 6 bases and J by 4 bases, leaving 19 bases between them. Germline CDR1 reads MNHNS; CDR2 reads SASEGT. The CDR3 runs to 17 residues.

This chain uses TRBV20-1 with TRBJ1-4, with 7 bases that match TRBD1. The CDR3 runs to 14 residues. Looked up from germline, CDR1 is DFQATT and CDR2 is SNEGSKA (reference sequence). The V and J ends lost 5 bases and 8 bases, in that order; junction bases with no gene match: 11. CDR3 in DNA: TGCAGTGCTGATACAGGGGCGCGGGGCGAAAAACTGTTTTTT. This sequence encodes CSADTGARGEKLFF.

This clonotype was recorded many times. The chain uses TRBV11-2 and TRBJ1-2; no reliable D call. The CDR3 is made up of 15 amino acids. The V gene lost 0 bases and the J gene lost 4 bases, with 12 bases spanning the gap. Germline V gene sequence: CDR1 SGHAT, CDR2 FQNNGV. The CDR3 sequence is CASSLEPRLGYGYTF. CDR3 nucleotides: TGTGCCAGCAGCTTAGAGCCCCGGCTGGGCTATGGCTACACCTTC.